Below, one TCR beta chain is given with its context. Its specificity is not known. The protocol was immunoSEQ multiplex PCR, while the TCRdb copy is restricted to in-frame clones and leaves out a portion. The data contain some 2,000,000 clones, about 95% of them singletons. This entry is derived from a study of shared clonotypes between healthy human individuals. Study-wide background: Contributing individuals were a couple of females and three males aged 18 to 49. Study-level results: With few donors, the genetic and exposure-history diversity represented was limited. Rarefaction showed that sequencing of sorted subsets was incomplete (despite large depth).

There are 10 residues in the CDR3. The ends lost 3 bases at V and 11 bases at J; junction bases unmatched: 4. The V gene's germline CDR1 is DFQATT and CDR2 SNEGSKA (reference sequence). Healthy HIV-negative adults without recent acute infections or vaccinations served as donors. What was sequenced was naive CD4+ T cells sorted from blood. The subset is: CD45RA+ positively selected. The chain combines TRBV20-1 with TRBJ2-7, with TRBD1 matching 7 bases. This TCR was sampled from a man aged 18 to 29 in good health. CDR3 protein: CSASEQGEYF. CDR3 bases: TGCAGTGCTAGTGAGCAGGGGGAGTACTTC.